This paragraph covers one T cell receptor beta chain sequence. The antigen is unknown. The assay was immunoSEQ multiplex PCR, and TCRdb's table has in-frame clones only and misses some. The sample comprises about 680,000 clones, more than 70% of which are singletons, and under 2% rests with the top ten. The entry originates in a study of shared clonotypes between healthy human individuals. Trimming removed 1 base at V and 0 bases at J, with 10 bases between. The CDR3 loop spans 16 amino acids. The germline CDR1 and CDR2 sequences are SGHTA and FQGNSA. Broader study findings: The four-donor shared clonotypes exceeded non-shared clonotypes in generation probability, with non-shared ones scoring lower.

This sequence joins TRBV7-2 and TRBJ1-5; no reliable D call. The source material was memory CD4+ T cells sorted from blood. Subset in this sample: CD45RA-negative fraction. The TCR was taken from a woman aged 25-40 years in good health. The CDR3 loop reads CASSLVGPYSNQPQHF. The DNA for the CDR3 is TGTGCCAGCAGCTTAGTAGGCCCTTATAGCAATCAGCCCCAGCATTTT.